What follows are 30 T cell receptor beta chains derived from one specimen sequenced in a study of cytomegalovirus exposure and HLA in healthy donors. The PCR made use of 60 Vbeta and 13 Jbeta primers. Assay: immunoSEQ multiplex PCR; the TCRdb copy retains only in-frame clones and omits some. Of hundreds of thousands of clones listed, roughly 91% are singletons. The sequencing sample was made of PBMCs. Receptors were obtained from a woman between 18 and 29 years old in good health and CMV-seronegative.

V is TRBV5-1 and J is TRBJ2-7; no reliable D call. This CDR3 comprises 12 residues. Trimming took 3 bases from V and 0 from J, leaving 4 bases between them. Germline V gene lookup returns CDR1 SGHRS and CDR2 YFSETQ. CDR3 nucleotides: TGCGCCAGCAGCTCGAGCTCCTACGAGCAGTACTTC. It codes for CASSSSSYEQYF.

The chain has TRBV5-6 and TRBJ2-5; 10 bases map to TRBD2. Per the germline V gene, CDR1 is SGHDT and CDR2 is YYEEEE. This CDR3 has 18 residues. The V segment lost 0 bases and the J segment 1 base; nucleotides outside the gene matches: 9. CDR3 coding DNA: TGTGCCAGCAGCTTGGGCCCCCCTAGCGGGGGCGTCCAAGAGACCCAGTACTTC. Translated, it gives CASSLGPPSGGVQETQYF. Together with reference TRBV5-6 and TRBJ2-5, the CDR3 gives the full variable domain: DAGVTQSPTHLIKTRGQQVTLRCSPKSGHDTVSWYQQALGQGPQFIFQYYEEEERQRGNFPDRFSGHQFPNYSSELNVNALLLGDSALYLCASSLGPPSGGVQETQYFGPGTRLLVL.

V usage is TRBV20-1 and J usage is TRBJ2-3; D gene ambiguous. The V gene lost 2 bases and the J gene lost 6 bases, with 6 bases spanning the gap. This CDR3 has 11 amino acids. Germline V gene lookup returns CDR1 DFQATT and CDR2 SNEGSKA (reference sequence). The CDR3 here is CSARSRDTQYF. The CDR3 coding sequence is TGCAGTGCTAGAAGCAGGGATACGCAGTATTTT.

This chain joins TRBV13 and TRBJ2-7; no clear D gene. Looked up from germline, CDR1 is PRHDT and CDR2 is FYEKMQ (reference sequence). The CDR3 has 15 amino acids. The V end lost 5 bases, the J end lost 0 bases, and 14 bases lay between the germline ends. CDR3 sequence reads: CASSLSLNSSYEQYF. The DNA for the CDR3 is TGTGCCAGCAGCCTGTCCCTGAATAGCTCCTACGAGCAGTACTTC.

The chain recombines TRBV18 with TRBJ1-3; 10 nucleotides match TRBD1. The CDR3 totals 17 residues. Germline V gives CDR1 KGHSH, CDR2 LQKENI. With V trimmed by 6 bases and J by 1 base, 9 bases remained unmatched. This CDR3 is CASSPNPGQGSGNTIYF. CDR3 sequence (DNA): TGTGCCAGCTCCCCGAATCCGGGACAGGGGTCTGGAAACACCATATATTTT.

J is TRBJ2-1 and V is TRBV4-1, with 13 bases aligning to TRBD2. V was pared by 2 bases and J by 6 bases, with 7 bases of the junction left unmatched. The CDR3 sequence is 17 residues long. In germline, CDR1 is MGHRA, CDR2 YSYEKL. CDR3 bases: TGCGCCAGCAGCCAAACACAGGGACTAGCGGGAATCAATGAGCAGTTCTTC. Its protein is CASSQTQGLAGINEQFF.

The rearrangement links TRBV28 to TRBJ2-2; D perhaps matches TRBD2 (5 bases). The ends were cut back, 6 bases at V and 5 bases at J, with 13 bases in the middle. CDR3 length: 14 residues. Germline CDR1 MDHEN, CDR2 SYDVKM. Here the CDR3 reads CASSRGLKTGELFF. The CDR3 bases are TGTGCCAGCAGCCGTGGACTCAAGACCGGGGAGCTGTTTTTT.

The chain carries TRBV5-1 and TRBJ2-2; D remains ambiguous. Per the germline V gene, CDR1 is SGHRS and CDR2 is YFSETQ. The CDR3 has 13 amino acids. The V end lost 0 bases, the J end lost 5 bases, and 5 bases lay between the germline ends. The CDR3 sequence: CASSLDSTGELFF. DNA for the CDR3: TGCGCCAGCAGCTTGGACAGTACCGGGGAGCTGTTTTTT.

The rearrangement links TRBV15 to TRBJ2-1, with a possible D match to TRBD2 (5 bases). Trimming stripped 0 bases from V and 2 bases from J, with 8 bases between. Per the germline V gene, CDR1 is LNHNV and CDR2 is YYDKDF (reference sequence). CDR3 length: 15 amino acids. CDR3 region: CATSRDRGTYNEQFF. CDR3 coding DNA: TGTGCCACCAGCAGAGATCGGGGAACCTACAATGAGCAGTTCTTC.

The chain uses TRBV18 and TRBJ2-1, with a tentative D call TRBD1 (5 bases). From germline, CDR1 is KGHSH and CDR2 LQKENI. The CDR3 is 17 amino acids. Trimming took 3 bases from V and 7 from J, leaving 22 bases between them. CDR3 bases: TGTGCCAGCTCACCGAACATAGCAGGGATGGGCGATAATGAGCAGTTCTTC. Its protein is CASSPNIAGMGDNEQFF.

The chain uses TRBV29-1 and TRBJ1-4; D gene uncertain. The CDR3 totals 13 residues. V was pared by 5 bases and J by 7 bases, with 14 bases between. Germline V lookup: CDR1 SQVTM, CDR2 ANQGSEA. CDR3 residues: CSVSVEVSEKLFF. The CDR3 DNA reads TGCAGCGTTTCGGTAGAAGTCTCTGAAAAACTGTTTTTT.

Comment on this clone: At the DNA level, this CDR3 is encoded by other sequences in the same sample as well. The chain joins TRBV19 to TRBJ2-7; weak D call: TRBD2 (5 bases). The CDR3 covers 13 residues. Germline V gene data show CDR1 as LNHDA and CDR2 as SQIVND (reference sequence). V lost 0 bases, J lost 3 bases, and 6 bases lay in between. The CDR3 region is CASSIDRGYEQYF. The CDR3 DNA reads as TGTGCCAGTAGTATAGATCGGGGCTACGAGCAGTACTTC. Looking up the rest from reference TRBV19 and TRBJ2-7 gives the full variable domain: DGGITQSPKYLFRKEGQNVTLSCEQNLNHDAMYWYRQDPGQGLRLIYYSQIVNDFQKGDIAEGYSVSREKKESFPLTVTSAQKNPTAFYLCASSIDRGYEQYFGPGTRLTVT.

The rearrangement links TRBV4-3 to TRBJ2-7; D is ambiguous. The CDR3 totals 13 residues. Trimming shortened V by 5 bases and J by 1 base, and 9 bases separated the two germline ends. The germline CDR1 and CDR2 sequences are LGHNA and YSLEER. The CDR3 DNA sequence: TGCGCCAGCAGCACCGACACGTCCTACGAGCAGTACTTC. This gives the protein CASSTDTSYEQYF.

V is TRBV30 and J is TRBJ2-7; TRBD2 might be the D (6 bases). Germline CDR1 GTSNPN, CDR2 SVGIG (reference sequence). This CDR3 comprises 14 residues. Trimming removed 4 bases at V and 0 bases at J, with 13 bases between. The DNA of the CDR3 is TGTGCCTGGACCTTTGGGGGGAGCTCCTACGAGCAGTACTTC. This gives the protein CAWTFGGSSYEQYF.

This chain joins TRBV6-1 and TRBJ1-1; 8 nucleotides agree with TRBD1. Losses at the gene ends were 2 bases for V and 5 bases for J; bases not matched to a gene: 10. This CDR3 contains 16 residues. Germline CDR1 MNHNS, CDR2 SASEGT. CDR3 in amino acids: CASSERQGASWTEAFF. CDR3 nucleotide sequence: TGTGCCAGCAGTGAAAGGCAGGGGGCGAGTTGGACTGAAGCTTTCTTT.

As concerns this clone: Within the sample, other DNA sequences also encode this same CDR3. J is TRBJ2-7 and V is TRBV9; 9 bases are a match to TRBD1. The trim removed 0 bases at V and 2 bases at J, leaving 0 bases unmatched. Per the germline V gene, CDR1 is SGDLS and CDR2 is YYNGEE. The CDR3 contains 14 residues. The CDR3 is CASSVGQGAYEQYF. The CDR3 coding sequence is TGTGCCAGCAGCGTAGGACAGGGGGCCTACGAGCAGTACTTC. Together with reference TRBV9 and TRBJ2-7, the CDR3 gives the full variable domain: DSGVTQTPKHLITATGQRVTLRCSPRSGDLSVYWYQQSLDQGLQFLIQYYNGEERAKGNILERFSAQQFPDLHSELNLSSLELGDSALYFCASSVGQGAYEQYFGPGTRLTVT.

The V call is TRBV7-6, the J call TRBJ1-5, with 11 positions matching TRBD1. CDR3 length: 16 residues. Germline CDR1 SGHVS, CDR2 FNYEAQ. The J segment lost 8 bases and the V segment lost 1 base, leaving 7 bases of the junction unmatched. CDR3 region: CASSLEDRGPGEPQHF. CDR3 DNA sequence: TGTGCCAGCAGCTTAGAGGACAGGGGGCCCGGAGAGCCCCAGCATTTT.

The chain carries TRBV2 and TRBJ2-5, with D possibly matching TRBD1 (6 bases). V was shortened by 8 bases and J by 1 base, with 11 bases between the two germline ends. Per germline, CDR1 SNHLY and CDR2 FYNNEI. This CDR3 spans 13 amino acids. The CDR3 reads CASGGQVQETQYF. The DNA of the CDR3 is TGTGCCAGCGGGGGCCAAGTCCAAGAGACCCAGTACTTC.

This clone appeared a few times. The rearrangement links TRBV7-9 to TRBJ1-2, with D perhaps TRBD1 (5 bases). Germline-derived CDR1 and CDR2 are SEHNR and FQNEAQ (reference sequence). The CDR3 covers 13 residues. Trimming left V 5 bases short and J 7 bases short, with 14 bases between. The CDR3, as DNA: TGTGCCAGCAGCCCCAATAGGGGTGGTGGCTACACCTTC. This codes for CASSPNRGGGYTF. Using reference TRBV7-9 and TRBJ1-2 for the parts outside the CDR3, the full variable domain is DTGVSQNPRHKITKRGQNVTFRCDPISEHNRLYWYRQTLGQGPEFLTYFQNEAQLEKSRLLSDRFSAERPKGSFSTLEIQRTEQGDSAMYLCASSPNRGGGYTFGSGTRLTVV.

For this clone: This same CDR3 is encoded by further DNA sequences in the sample. The CDR3 bases are TGCGCCAGCAGTGGGACAGGGGACTATGGCTACACCTTC. It encodes CASSGTGDYGYTF. The chain carries TRBV10-2 and TRBJ1-2; 9 nucleotides match TRBD1. The trim removed 4 bases at V and 3 bases at J, leaving 0 bases unmatched. The CDR3 is made up of 13 amino acids. Germline loops: CDR1 WSHSY, CDR2 SAAADI.

This clone was observed a single time. The chain joins TRBV4-1 to TRBJ2-6, with D maybe TRBD2 (6 bases). The CDR3 is 17 residues long. V lost 3 bases, J lost 3 bases, and 15 bases lay in between. Germline-derived CDR1 and CDR2 are MGHRA and YSYEKL. The CDR3, as DNA: TGCGCCAGCAGCCACCTGGGGGGAGTAGGTGGGGCCAACGTCCTGACTTTC. Protein: CASSHLGGVGGANVLTF.

V usage is TRBV19 and J usage is TRBJ2-7, with TRBD2 matching 8 bases. Germline V gene lookup returns CDR1 LNHDA and CDR2 SQIVND (reference sequence). The CDR3 is 15 residues long. The V and J ends lost 1 base and 3 bases, in that order; junction bases with no gene match: 5. This CDR3 reads CASSIASGRDYEQYF. CDR3 nucleotide sequence: TGTGCCAGTAGTATAGCCAGCGGGAGAGACTACGAGCAGTACTTC.

This chain joins TRBV7-3 and TRBJ2-1, with TRBD2 matching 9 bases. J was trimmed by 1 base and V by 4 bases; bases with no gene match: 5. Germline V CDR1 and CDR2: SGHTA, FQGTGA. The CDR3 totals 16 residues. In DNA form, the CDR3 reads TGTGCCAGCAGCTCTAGCGGGGCGGGGTCCTACAATGAGCAGTTCTTC. Protein product: CASSSSGAGSYNEQFF.

Here the CDR3 reads CASSPQQAYTDTQYF. As DNA, the CDR3 is TGTGCCAGCAGCCCCCAACAGGCTTACACAGATACGCAGTATTTT. V is TRBV5-4 and J is TRBJ2-3; a weak D match, TRBD1 (5 bases). CDR3 length: 15 amino acids. Germline V gene sequence: CDR1 SGHNT, CDR2 YYREEE (reference sequence). The ends were cut back, 4 bases at V and 2 bases at J, with 14 bases in the middle.

This chain uses TRBV13 with TRBJ2-7, with 8 nucleotides matching TRBD2. The CDR3 runs to 15 residues. In germline, CDR1 is PRHDT, CDR2 FYEKMQ (reference sequence). The V gene end was trimmed by 0 bases and the J gene end by 0 bases; junction bases not matched to a gene: 1. The CDR3: CASSLGTSASYEQYF. The DNA for the CDR3 is TGTGCCAGCAGCTTAGGGACTAGCGCCTCCTACGAGCAGTACTTC.

The CDR3 DNA is TGTGCCTGGAGTGTACTAGCGGGGTCAGTAGATACGCAGTATTTT. Translated, it gives CAWSVLAGSVDTQYF. This rearrangement joins TRBV30 to TRBJ2-3; TRBD2 matches 10 bases. Germline loops: CDR1 GTSNPN, CDR2 SVGIG (reference sequence). After removal of 0 bases from V and 5 bases from J, the junction contained 5 bases not matched to a gene. The CDR3 contains 15 residues.

The chain joins TRBV7-2 to TRBJ1-1; D possibly corresponds to TRBD1 (6 bases). Germline assignment: CDR1 SGHTA and CDR2 FQGNSA. Between the trimmed V and J ends, which lost 6 bases and 1 base, there was a span of 15 bases. The CDR3 is made up of 15 amino acids. The CDR3 reads CASSYQGRSNTEAFF. The CDR3 DNA reads as TGTGCCAGCAGTTACCAGGGGCGGTCGAACACTGAAGCTTTCTTT. Combining the CDR3 with reference TRBV7-2 and TRBJ1-1 gives the whole variable domain GAGVSQSPSNKVTEKGKDVELRCDPISGHTALYWYRQSLGQGLEFLIYFQGNSAPDKSGLPSDRFSAERTGGSVSTLTIQRTQQEDSAVYLCASSYQGRSNTEAFFGQGTRLTVV.

The gene calls are TRBV9 and TRBJ1-1, with D hard to call. The CDR3 has 14 amino acids. Deletions cut 4 bases from V and 3 bases from J, with 13 bases between. Germline CDR1 and CDR2: SGDLS and YYNGEE. CDR3 DNA sequence: TGTGCCAGCAGCCCCCGAACGCAGTACACTGAAGCTTTCTTT. It translates to CASSPRTQYTEAFF.

The chain joins TRBV7-2 to TRBJ2-1, with D tentatively TRBD2 (5 bases). The germline CDR1 and CDR2 sequences are SGHTA and FQGNSA. CDR3 size: 17 residues. V shed 1 base and J shed 0 bases, with 13 bases lying between them. In nucleotides, the CDR3 is TGTGCCAGCAGCTTAGATTTTACTGGGAGCTCCTACAATGAGCAGTTCTTC. This encodes CASSLDFTGSSYNEQFF.

J is TRBJ2-5 and V is TRBV6-6; a possible D gene is TRBD2 (5 bases). The J call may be in error: the DNA end matches TRBJ2-7 better. Per germline, CDR1 MNHNY and CDR2 SVGAGI (reference sequence). The CDR3 contains 14 residues. The CDR3 here is CASSYWEILDEQYF. The CDR3, as DNA: TGTGCCAGCAGTTACTGGGAGATTCTAGACGAGCAGTACTTC.